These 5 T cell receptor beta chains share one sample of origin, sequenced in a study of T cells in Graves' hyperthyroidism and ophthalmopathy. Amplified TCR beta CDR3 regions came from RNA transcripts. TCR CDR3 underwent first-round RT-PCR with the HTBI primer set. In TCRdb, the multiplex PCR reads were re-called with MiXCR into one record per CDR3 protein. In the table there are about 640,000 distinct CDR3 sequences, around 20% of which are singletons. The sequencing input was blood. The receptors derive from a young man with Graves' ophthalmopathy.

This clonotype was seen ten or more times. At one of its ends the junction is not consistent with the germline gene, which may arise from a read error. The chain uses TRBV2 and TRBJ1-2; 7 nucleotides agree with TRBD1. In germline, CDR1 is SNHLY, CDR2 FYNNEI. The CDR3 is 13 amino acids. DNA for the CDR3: TGTGCCAGCAGGGAAGGGACAGACTATGGCTACACCTTC. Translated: CASREGTDYGYTF. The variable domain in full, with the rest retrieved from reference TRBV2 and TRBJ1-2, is EPEVTQTPSHQVTQMGQEVILRCVPISNHLYFYWYRQILGQKVEFLVSFYNNEISEKSEIFDDQFSVERPDGSNFTLKIRSTKLEDSAMYFCASREGTDYGYTFGSGTRLTVV.

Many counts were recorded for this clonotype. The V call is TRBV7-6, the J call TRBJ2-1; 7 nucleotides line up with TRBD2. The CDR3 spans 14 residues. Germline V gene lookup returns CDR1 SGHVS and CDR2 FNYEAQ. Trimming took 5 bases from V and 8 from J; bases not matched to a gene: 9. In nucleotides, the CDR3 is TGTGCCAGCAGCCTGGGCGGGAGTGGCCATGAGCAGTTCTTC. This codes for CASSLGGSGHEQFF.

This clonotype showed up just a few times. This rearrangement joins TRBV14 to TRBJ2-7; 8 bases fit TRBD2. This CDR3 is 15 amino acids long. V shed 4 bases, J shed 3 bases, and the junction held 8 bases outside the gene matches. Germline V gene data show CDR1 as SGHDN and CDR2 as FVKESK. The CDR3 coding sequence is TGTGCCAGCAGCCTGTCGAGCGGGAGTGGCTACGAGCAGTACTTC. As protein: CASSLSSGSGYEQYF.

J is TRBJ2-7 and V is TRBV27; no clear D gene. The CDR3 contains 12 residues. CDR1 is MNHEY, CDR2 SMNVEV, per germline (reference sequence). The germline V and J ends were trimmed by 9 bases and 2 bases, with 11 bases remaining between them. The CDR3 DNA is TGTGCCAGAACCTACCTACCCTACGAGCAGTACTTC. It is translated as CARTYLPYEQYF.

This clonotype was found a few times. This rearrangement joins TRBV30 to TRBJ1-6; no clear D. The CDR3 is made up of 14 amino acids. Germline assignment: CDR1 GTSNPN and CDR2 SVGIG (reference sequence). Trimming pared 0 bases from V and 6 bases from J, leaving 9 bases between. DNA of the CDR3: TGTGCCTGGAGTGTGGACGGCATTAATTCACCCCTCCACTTT. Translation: CAWSVDGINSPLHF.